This TCR beta chain emerged from a study of blood T cell repertoires in COVID-19. At the level of the study: Acute-phase and convalescent COVID-19 samples originated in the United States, Italy and Spain. In each case, the material was cDNA or gDNA derived from T cells, B-cell-depleted T cells, or PBMCs.

CDR3 length equals 14 residues. Germline CDR1 KGHSH, CDR2 LQKENI. Unmatched junction bases numbered 9, after V lost 5 bases and J lost 5 bases. Under the authors' procedure: Estimates of nucleated cell counts were drawn from the amplification of reference gene primers. The repertoire was sequenced with immunoSEQ multiplex PCR; TCRdb's copy has only in-frame clones and lacks some. The V and J calls and the clone size are those of that table, but D and trimming were determined from the DNA. The table records about 190,000 clones, around nine tenths of them present only once. Input material: peripheral blood. V usage is TRBV18 and J usage is TRBJ2-7; 7 nucleotides align to TRBD2. The sequence was collected from a man between 45 and 60 years old with acute or convalescent COVID-19. For the CDR3, the DNA is TGTGCCAGCTCATCCGGGGAGGGGATCGACGAGCAGTACTTC. Residues: CASSSGEGIDEQYF.